Presented here are 11 T cell receptor beta chains from one specimen sequenced in a study of T-cell reconstitution after alpha-beta-depleted transplantation in children. The TCRbeta library incorporated unique molecular identifiers. TCRdb processed the PCR reads anew with MiXCR; each CDR3 protein has one entry. The data show more than 200,000 distinct CDR3 sequences, about 24% seen once. The material was PBMCs, mostly from graft donor cells, obtained 360 days after TCRalphabeta/CD19-depleted stem cell transplant. These receptors all stem from a female patient between 2 and 15 years old who had a stem cell transplant for congenital amegakaryocytic thrombocytopenia, so the T cells may come from the graft donor.

J is TRBJ1-4 and V is TRBV6-1; the D gene is possibly TRBD1 (5 bases). The CDR3 totals 11 residues. Trimming took 7 bases from V and 10 from J, leaving 10 bases between them. CDR1 and CDR2 from the germline V gene are MNHNS and SASEGT. The CDR3 sequence: CASNGGGKLFF. The CDR3, as DNA: TGTGCCAGCAATGGCGGGGGAAAACTGTTTTTT.

This sequence joins TRBV10-2 and TRBJ2-7; no clear D. CDR1 and CDR2 from the germline V gene are WSHSY and SAAADI. V lost 7 bases to trimming and J lost 5 bases, with 12 bases between them. This CDR3 spans 12 amino acids. CDR3 sequence reads: CASTAPPNEQYF. The CDR3 region has the DNA TGCGCCAGCACGGCGCCCCCCAACGAGCAGTACTTC.

The sample holds many counts of this clonotype. This rearrangement joins TRBV12-3 or TRBV12-4 to TRBJ1-1; D is unclear. The CDR3 covers 13 residues. Trimming left V 4 bases short and J 0 bases short, with 6 bases between. The CDR3 loop reads CASSYSLNTEAFF. DNA of the CDR3: TGTGCCAGCAGTTACAGTCTGAACACTGAAGCTTTCTTT.

This clonotype was seen ten or more times. The chain is built from TRBV4-1 and TRBJ2-4; maybe TRBD2 (5 bases). The CDR3 is 14 amino acids. Germline CDR1 is MGHRA and CDR2 is YSYEKL. Trimming took 6 bases from V and 8 from J, leaving 17 bases between them. The CDR3 region is CASRRGPIGDIQYF. CDR3 sequence (DNA): TGCGCCAGCAGACGTGGGCCGATCGGGGACATTCAGTACTTC.

This clonotype was seen only a few times. V usage is TRBV10-3 and J usage is TRBJ2-3, with 9 bases fitting TRBD1. CDR3 size: 13 residues. The germline V gene has CDR1 ENHRY and CDR2 SYGVKD. Germline trimming cut 4 bases from V and 4 bases from J; bases unmatched to any gene: 0. CDR3 nucleotides: TGTGCCATCAGTGGACAGGGGGCAGATACGCAGTATTTT. It encodes CAISGQGADTQYF.

This clonotype was seen more than once but under ten times. The CDR3 loop is CASSQTGNTDTQYF. In DNA form, the CDR3 reads TGTGCCAGCAGCCAAACAGGTAACACAGATACGCAGTATTTT. The genes are TRBV5-6 and TRBJ2-3, with TRBD1 as a possible D gene (5 bases). The ends were cut back, 4 bases at V and 2 bases at J, with 11 bases in the middle. This CDR3 region has 14 residues. Germline V gene lookup returns CDR1 SGHDT and CDR2 YYEEEE.

The chain employs TRBV4-1 and TRBJ1-2, with D perhaps matching TRBD1 (5 bases). The CDR3 runs to 16 residues. The V gene lost 0 bases and the J gene lost 4 bases, with 15 bases spanning the gap. Germline V gives CDR1 MGHRA, CDR2 YSYEKL. The CDR3 nucleotides read TGCGCCAGCAGCCAAGAGGGCAGGGCCGGGGGCTATGGCTACACCTTC. It codes for CASSQEGRAGGYGYTF.

V usage is TRBV4-2 and J usage is TRBJ1-1; a weak D match, TRBD1 (5 bases). Deletions cut 2 bases from V and 1 base from J, with 14 bases between. This CDR3 spans 16 amino acids. Germline lookup yields CDR1 LGHNA and CDR2 YNFKEQ. CDR3 region: CASSQLHRTGNTEAFF. CDR3 nucleotides: TGTGCCAGCAGCCAACTACACAGGACTGGGAACACTGAAGCTTTCTTT.

This clonotype has a count of ten or more. The chain carries TRBV12-3 or TRBV12-4 and TRBJ2-1; D is unclear. This CDR3 spans 16 amino acids. V was cut by 1 base and J by 3 bases, with 13 bases left in between. The CDR3 DNA reads TGTGCCAGCAGTTTAGGCCAGACCTCGAACTACAATGAGCAGTTCTTC. It is translated as CASSLGQTSNYNEQFF.

The chain is built from TRBV20-1 and TRBJ1-4; the D is unclear. Germline CDR1 reads DFQATT; CDR2 reads SNEGSKA (reference sequence). This CDR3 region has 10 residues. The V gene lost 5 bases and the J gene lost 5 bases, with 3 bases spanning the gap. This CDR3 is CSAVNEKLFF. CDR3 in DNA: TGCAGTGCTGTCAATGAAAAACTGTTTTTT.

This chain links TRBV30 with TRBJ1-5; 9 bases match TRBD1. The CDR3 consists of 15 residues. Per the germline V gene, CDR1 is GTSNPN and CDR2 is SVGIG (reference sequence). J gave up 4 bases and V 2 bases, and 6 bases lay outside the gene matches. The CDR3 DNA sequence: TGTGCCTGGAGTCCCGGGACAGGGAGGAATCAGCCCCAGCATTTT. The encoded protein is CAWSPGTGRNQPQHF. The full variable domain, rest sourced from reference TRBV30 and TRBJ1-5, is SQTIHQWPATLVQPVGSPLSLECTVEGTSNPNLYWYRQAAGRGLQLLFYSVGIGQISSEVPQNLSASRPQDRQFILSSKKLLLSDSGFYLCAWSPGTGRNQPQHFGDGTRLSIL.